This record concerns one TCR beta chain sequence. What it binds is not known. This sample was included in a study of CD8 T cells in ankylosing spondylitis. Study results and caveats: Significant enrichment of disease-linked clones was reportedly seen in matched ankylosing spondylitis synovial fluid.

Making the TCR beta libraries involved quantitative 5'-RACE with molecular barcodes. MiXCR, applied by TCRdb to the 5' RACE reads, yields one record per CDR3 protein. The sample records 300,000 to 400,000 distinct CDR3 sequences, 20% being singletons. The receptor's source is a male donor with ankylosing spondylitis or in good health (not recorded which). The specimen was blood, either unsorted or a sorted T cell fraction (not recorded which).

The CDR3 coding sequence is TGTGCCAGCAGCGACGGCATATGGGACCACACAGATACGCAGTATTTT. Translation: CASSDGIWDHTDTQYF. The chain is built from TRBV11-2 and TRBJ2-3, with D perhaps being TRBD1 or TRBD2 (5 bases each). This CDR3 is built from 16 residues. Germline V lookup: CDR1 SGHAT, CDR2 FQNNGV. Trimming pared 5 bases from V and 2 bases from J, leaving 17 bases between.